This T cell receptor beta chain derives from a study of cytomegalovirus exposure and HLA in healthy donors. V gave up 4 bases and J gave up 2 bases, with 14 bases separating them. The CDR3 has 15 amino acids. Looked up from germline, CDR1 is SGHRS and CDR2 is YFSETQ. With regard to this clone: Its target is unknown.

General study points: It was reportedly the case that the classifier diagnosed cytomegalovirus status with high specificity and sensitivity. Among immune exposure information, only CMV serostatus was available.

The PCR employed 60 Vbeta primers together with 13 Jbeta primers. Produced via immunoSEQ multiplex PCR; TCRdb's table is partial and in-frame only. The data contain around 140,000 clones, around four fifths of them singletons. Sequences were obtained from PBMCs. This receptor was identified in a male donor in good health and CMV-seronegative. V and J are TRBV5-1 and TRBJ2-3; tentative D call: TRBD2 (6 bases). Here the CDR3 reads CASSATLGLTDTQYF. In DNA, the CDR3 is TGCGCCAGCAGCGCGACTCTGGGACTCACAGATACGCAGTATTTT.